These T cell receptor beta chains were read from a single sample in a study of T cell responses to AZD1222 COVID-19 vaccine. TCRdb's table, derived via immunoSEQ multiplex PCR, lists solely in-frame clones and lacks some. The sample contains 100,000 to 150,000 clones, around 87% of which appear only once. The sample consisted of peripheral blood, taken on day 0 of AZD1222 vaccination. All receptors derive from an adult in good health. The CDR3 runs from the conserved cysteine through the conserved F or W. The D gene is left open where the match is weak. Size is omitted from some rows. Given values are once, few, many or a class for expanded clones.

clone_size,j_call,v_call,d_call,cdr3_aa,cdr3_nt
once,TRBJ2-5,TRBV3-1/TRBV3-2,TRBD2,CASSPGLAEETQYF,TGTGCCAGCAGCCCGGGACTAGCGGAAGAGACCCAGTACTTC
NA,TRBJ1-2,TRBV6-1,NA,CASSELWAHGYTF,TGTGCCAGCAGTGAACTTTGGGCCCATGGCTACACCTTC
once,TRBJ2-7,TRBV6-5,NA,CASSYVGQTYEQYF,TGTGCCAGCAGTTACGTTGGGCAGACCTACGAGCAGTACTTC
NA,TRBJ2-7,TRBV6-2/TRBV6-3,NA,CASSYSEKRSYEQYF,TGTGCCAGCAGTTATTCTGAGAAGCGCTCCTACGAGCAGTACTTC
NA,TRBJ2-1,TRBV4-3,NA,CASSLDRVSSYNEQFF,TGCGCCAGCAGCCTCGATAGGGTAAGCTCCTACAATGAGCAGTTCTTC
NA,TRBJ1-1,TRBV4-3,NA,CASSQPQGKNTEAFF,TGCGCCAGCAGCCAACCCCAAGGGAAAAATACTGAAGCTTTCTTT
NA,TRBJ2-2,TRBV5-1,NA,CASSAELPNTGELFF,TGCGCCAGCAGCGCCGAACTTCCGAACACCGGGGAGCTGTTTTTT
NA,TRBJ2-3,TRBV7-9,NA,CASSLGARMGTDTQYF,TGTGCCAGCAGCTTAGGTGCCAGGATGGGCACAGATACGCAGTATTTT
NA,TRBJ1-2,TRBV29-1,NA,CSVAQSNYGYTF,TGCAGCGTTGCCCAGAGTAACTATGGCTACACCTTC
NA,TRBJ1-2,TRBV19,NA,CASSILEHTYGYTF,TGTGCCAGTAGTATCCTCGAGCACACCTATGGCTACACCTTC
NA,TRBJ1-4,TRBV28,NA,CASSPPDEKLFF,TGTGCCAGCAGTCCCCCCGACGAAAAACTGTTTTTT
NA,TRBJ1-1,TRBV5-1,NA,CASSLDSGADTEAFF,TGCGCCAGCAGCTTGGATTCGGGAGCAGACACTGAAGCTTTCTTT
NA,TRBJ2-3,TRBV18,NA,CASSPRPEEGDTQYF,TGTGCCAGCTCACCTCGCCCGGAGGAGGGAGATACGCAGTATTTT
NA,TRBJ2-7,TRBV5-6,TRBD2,CASSRPGLVSTYEQYF,TGTGCCAGCAGCCGCCCCGGACTAGTAAGCACCTACGAGCAGTACTTC
NA,TRBJ1-2,TRBV25-1,NA,CASSALQSGGYTF,TGTGCCAGCAGCGCCCTACAGAGTGGGGGCTACACCTTC
NA,TRBJ2-7,TRBV18,NA,CASSQSPGVGEQYF,TGTGCCAGCTCACAGAGTCCAGGCGTGGGGGAGCAGTACTTC
NA,TRBJ2-1,TRBV7-2,TRBD2,CASSFSGGGYNEQFF,TGTGCCAGCAGCTTTAGCGGGGGAGGTTACAATGAGCAGTTCTTC
NA,TRBJ1-1,TRBV12-3/TRBV12-4,NA,CASSPFMNTEAFF,TGTGCCAGCAGTCCCTTTATGAACACTGAAGCTTTCTTT
NA,TRBJ1-5,TRBV4-2,TRBD1,CASSQEGGRGVVNQPQHF,TGTGCCAGCAGCCAAGAAGGGGGCAGGGGGGTCGTCAATCAGCCCCAGCATTTT
NA,TRBJ1-1,TRBV18,NA,CASSPPFGQAFF,TGTGCCAGCTCACCACCCTTCGGACAAGCTTTCTTT
NA,TRBJ1-3,TRBV19,NA,CASSILGISGNTIYF,TGTGCCAGTAGTATCCTGGGTATCTCTGGAAACACCATATATTTT
NA,TRBJ1-2,TRBV27,TRBD1,CASSWTGGSYGYTF,TGTGCCAGCAGTTGGACAGGGGGTAGCTATGGCTACACCTTC
NA,TRBJ1-2,TRBV2,NA,CASSQTGYGYTF,TGTGCCAGCAGCCAGACCGGCTATGGCTACACCTTC
NA,TRBJ1-4,TRBV7-9,TRBD1,CASSPLTGTEKLFF,TGTGCCAGCAGCCCCTTGACAGGGACTGAAAAACTGTTTTTT
NA,TRBJ2-4,TRBV7-2,NA,CASGRSRAQNIQYF,TGTGCCAGCGGGAGGAGTAGGGCCCAAAACATTCAGTACTTC
few,TRBJ2-1,TRBV9,NA,CASSGQPDAYEQFF,TGTGCCAGCAGCGGCCAGCCCGACGCTTACGAGCAGTTCTTC
NA,TRBJ1-2,TRBV30,NA,CAWSVRRVPNYGYTF,TGTGCCTGGAGTGTACGACGGGTACCAAACTATGGCTACACCTTC
once,TRBJ2-1,TRBV27,NA,CASSLSGGLEQFF,TGTGCCAGCAGTTTATCCGGGGGTTTAGAGCAGTTCTTC
few,TRBJ1-1,TRBV7-6,NA,CASSQGQTNTEAFF,TGTGCCAGCAGTCAAGGACAGACGAACACTGAAGCTTTCTTT
NA,TRBJ2-1,TRBV4-2,NA,CASSRSDGSSYNEQFF,TGTGCCAGCAGCCGAAGCGACGGGAGCTCCTACAATGAGCAGTTCTTC
once,TRBJ2-3,TRBV6-4,NA,CASSDSRRGPHPDTQYF,TGTGCCAGCAGTGACTCGAGGCGGGGTCCGCACCCAGATACGCAGTATTTT
NA,TRBJ2-7,TRBV15,NA,CATSRGGQDLTYEQYF,TGTGCCACCAGCAGAGGAGGGCAGGACCTAACCTACGAGCAGTACTTC
NA,TRBJ1-6,TRBV5-1,NA,CASSLGGAGRSPLHF,TGCGCCAGCAGCTTGGGGGGGGCGGGTCGGTCACCCCTCCACTTT
once,TRBJ1-3,TRBV5-1,TRBD1,CASSPGTGAGNTIYF,TGCGCCAGCAGCCCGGGGACAGGGGCAGGAAACACCATATATTTT